This T cell receptor (beta chain) was identified in a study of patients and donors after allogeneic stem cell transplantation. This CDR3 has 17 amino acids. CDR1 and CDR2 from the germline V gene are SGHRS and YFSETQ. From the RT-PCR reads, TCRdb called clonotypes with MiXCR, one entry per CDR3 protein. The sample shows approximately 160,000 distinct CDR3 sequences, about 24% of them seen only once. A word on this clonotype: Compared with germline, one end of the junction differs, possibly owing to a read error.

The sample comprised blood, either unsorted or a sorted T cell fraction (not recorded which). V is TRBV5-1 and J is TRBJ1-1; 7 bases agree with TRBD1. The TCR comes from a human donor who was either an allogeneic HSCT recipient or a stem cell or donor lymphocyte infusion donor (not recorded which). It is not recorded whose cells these are; they may come from a transplant donor. This CDR3 is CAGSLGGLDREHTEAFF. The CDR3 bases are TGCGCCGGCAGCTTGGGGGGACTTGACAGGGAACACACTGAAGCTTTCTTT.